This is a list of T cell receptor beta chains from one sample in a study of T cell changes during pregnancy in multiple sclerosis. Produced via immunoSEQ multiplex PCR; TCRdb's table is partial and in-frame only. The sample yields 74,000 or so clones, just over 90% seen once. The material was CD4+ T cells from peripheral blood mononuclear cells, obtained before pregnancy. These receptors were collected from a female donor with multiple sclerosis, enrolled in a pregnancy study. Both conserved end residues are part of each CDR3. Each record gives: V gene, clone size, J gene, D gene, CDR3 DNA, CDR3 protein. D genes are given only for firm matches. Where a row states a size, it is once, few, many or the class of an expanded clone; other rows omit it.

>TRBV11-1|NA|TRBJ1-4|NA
TGTGCCAGCAGCGGGAGCGCGGCCTTGGGGAATGAAAAACTGTTTTTT
CASSGSAALGNEKLFF
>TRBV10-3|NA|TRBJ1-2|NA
TGTGCCATCAGTGAGGAGAATTTGCTGGGAAGCGGGGGCTACACCTTC
CAISEENLLGSGGYTF
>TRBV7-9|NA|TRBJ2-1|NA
TGTGCCAGCAGCTTGACGGGGTGGAACCACAATGAGCAGTTCTTC
CASSLTGWNHNEQFF
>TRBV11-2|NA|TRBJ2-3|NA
TGTGCCAGCAGCTTAGGCAGGGGTCCCACAGATACGCAGTATTTT
CASSLGRGPTDTQYF
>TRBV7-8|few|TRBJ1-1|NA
TGTGCCAGCAGCTTTTCCAGGGCAAACACTGAAGCTTTCTTT
CASSFSRANTEAFF
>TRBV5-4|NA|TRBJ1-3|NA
TGTGCCAGCAGCTTGTACACTGGAAACACCATATATTTT
CASSLYTGNTIYF
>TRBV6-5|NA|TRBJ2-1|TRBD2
TGTGCCAGCAGAAAGACGGGGGGGCCGAACAATGAGCAGTTCTTC
CASRKTGGPNNEQFF
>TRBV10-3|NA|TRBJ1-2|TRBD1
TGTGCCATCAGTGAGTCATGGGGACAGGGGAATGGCTACACCTTC
CAISESWGQGNGYTF
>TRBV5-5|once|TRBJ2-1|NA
TGTGCCAGCAGCCCCGCGGTCAATGAGCAGTTCTTC
CASSPAVNEQFF
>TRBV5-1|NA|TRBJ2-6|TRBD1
TGCGCCAGCAGCTTAGGACAGGGGAGCTCTGGGGCCAACGTCCTGACTTTC
CASSLGQGSSGANVLTF
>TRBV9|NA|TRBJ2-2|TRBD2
TGTGCCAGCAGCGGGCTAGCGGGGGGGTATACCGGGGAGCTGTTTTTT
CASSGLAGGYTGELFF
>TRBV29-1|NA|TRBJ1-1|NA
TGCAGCGTTGAACGGTCTAACACTGAAGCTTTCTTT
CSVERSNTEAFF
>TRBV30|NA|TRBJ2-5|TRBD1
TGTGCCTGGACCAGGGGACAGGGAAAGCAAGAGACCCAGTACTTC
CAWTRGQGKQETQYF
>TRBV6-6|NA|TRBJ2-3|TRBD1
TGTGCCAGCAGCCCAGGGGGAAGTACAGATACGCAGTATTTT
CASSPGGSTDTQYF
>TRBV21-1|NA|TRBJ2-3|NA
TGTGCCAGCAGCGCCGAGGGCCTAGCGGGAAAGAGTATTGATACGCAGTATTTT
CASSAEGLAGKSIDTQYF
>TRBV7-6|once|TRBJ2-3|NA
TGTGCCAGCAGCTTATACACAGATACGCAGTATTTT
CASSLYTDTQYF
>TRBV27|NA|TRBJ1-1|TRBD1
TGTGCCAGCAGTCTCCGGACAGGTGTGAGCACTGAAGCTTTCTTT
CASSLRTGVSTEAFF
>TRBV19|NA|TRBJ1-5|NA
TGTGCCAGTAGTATCCCAGGGCCCAATCAGCCCCAGCATTTT
CASSIPGPNQPQHF
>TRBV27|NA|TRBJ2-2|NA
TGTGCCTTTCCTAGGGGGGGTACTACCGGGGAGCTGTTTTTT
CAFPRGGTTGELFF
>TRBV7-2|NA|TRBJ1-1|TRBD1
TGTGCCAGCAGCTCCGGTCGGACAGGCAAGTCTGAAGCTTTCTTT
CASSSGRTGKSEAFF
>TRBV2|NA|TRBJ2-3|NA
TGTGCCAGCAGTGAGGGGGGACTCCCTGGCCCCACAGATACGCAGTATTTT
CASSEGGLPGPTDTQYF
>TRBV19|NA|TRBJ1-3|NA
TGTGCCAGTAGTTGGGGTGACAGAACGACCATATATTTT
CASSWGDRTTIYF
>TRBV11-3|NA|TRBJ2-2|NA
TGTGCCAGCAGCGGTGCGGGAACGAACACCGGGGAGCTGTTTTTT
CASSGAGTNTGELFF
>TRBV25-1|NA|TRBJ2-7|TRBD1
TGTGCCAGCTCCGTGACGACAGGGGGGAATGCCTACGAGCAGTACTTC
CASSVTTGGNAYEQYF
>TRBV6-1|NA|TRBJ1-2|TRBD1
TGTGCCAGCAGTGCGACAGGGAATGGCTACACCTTC
CASSATGNGYTF
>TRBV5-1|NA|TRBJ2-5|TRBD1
TGCGCCAGCAGACCTACAGGGGGCAAAGAGACCCAGTACTTC
CASRPTGGKETQYF
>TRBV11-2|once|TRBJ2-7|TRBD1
TGTGCCAGCAGCTTGGAGGGGACAGGGGGTTTCTACGAGCAGTACTTC
CASSLEGTGGFYEQYF
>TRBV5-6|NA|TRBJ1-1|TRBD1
TGTGCCAGCAGCTCATCGGGACAGGGTTGGACTGAAGCTTTCTTT
CASSSSGQGWTEAFF
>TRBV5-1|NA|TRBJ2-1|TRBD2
TGCGCCAGCTCCCCCTGGGGGCGCGCGGGAGGTAATGAGCAGTTCTTC
CASSPWGRAGGNEQFF
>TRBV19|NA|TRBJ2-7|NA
TGTGCCAGTAGTGCGTCTGGCAGGTCGAGCTCCTACGAGCAGTACTTC
CASSASGRSSSYEQYF
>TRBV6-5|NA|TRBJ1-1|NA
TGTGCCAGCAGTCAGAACTCCGGGGAAGCTTTCTTT
CASSQNSGEAFF
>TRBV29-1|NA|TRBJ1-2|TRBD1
TGCAGCGGCGGACAGGGTCTTGGCAATGGCTACACCTTC
CSGGQGLGNGYTF
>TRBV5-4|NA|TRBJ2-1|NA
TGTGCCAGCAGCTTGGACCGGGGAGGCGGTGGCAATGAGCAGTTCTTC
CASSLDRGGGGNEQFF
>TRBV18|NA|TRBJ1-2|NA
TGTGCCAGCTCACCATCAGGGTTTCCCTACTATGGCTACACCTTC
CASSPSGFPYYGYTF
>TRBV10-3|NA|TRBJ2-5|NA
TGTGCCATCAGTGATAGGGGATCAGAGACCCAGTACTTC
CAISDRGSETQYF
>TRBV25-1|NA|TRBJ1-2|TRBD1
TGTGCCAGCAGTCCAGGGGGCACCTATGGCTACACCTTC
CASSPGGTYGYTF
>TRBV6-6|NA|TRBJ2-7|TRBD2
TGTGCCAGCAGTTACTCGCCTAGCGGGATACATCAGTACTTC
CASSYSPSGIHQYF
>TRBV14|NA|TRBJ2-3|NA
TGTGCCAGCAGCGCAGGGTTTCCCACAGATACGCAGTATTTT
CASSAGFPTDTQYF
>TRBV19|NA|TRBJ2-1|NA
TGTGCCAGTCGGGGTCGGGTCAACCTGGGTCCCTACAATGAGCAGTTCTTC
CASRGRVNLGPYNEQFF
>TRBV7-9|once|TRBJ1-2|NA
TGTGCCAGCAGGATAGGGGTTGGCTATGGCTACACCTTC
CASRIGVGYGYTF
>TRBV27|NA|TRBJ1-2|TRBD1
TGTGCCAGCAGTCGGTTGGGACAGGGGAGATCTAACTATGGCTACACCTTC
CASSRLGQGRSNYGYTF
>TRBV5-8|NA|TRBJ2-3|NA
TGTGCCAGCAGCTTACGTGGGGGCTTCGCAGATACGCAGTATTTT
CASSLRGGFADTQYF
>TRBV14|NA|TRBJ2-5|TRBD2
TGTGCCAGCAGCCAAGAAACGGCGGGAGGAGCCTACGCAGGGGAGACCCAGTACTTC
CASSQETAGGAYAGETQYF
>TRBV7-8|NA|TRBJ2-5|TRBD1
TGTGCCAGCAGCTTCGATGGGACAGGCCAAGAGACCCAGTACTTC
CASSFDGTGQETQYF
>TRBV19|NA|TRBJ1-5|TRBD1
TGTGCCAGTAGTATGGGGGACAGGGAGCAGCCCCAGCATTTT
CASSMGDREQPQHF
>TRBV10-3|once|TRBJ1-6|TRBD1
TGTGCCATCAGTGAGTATGGACAGGGGGGAGGATCACCCCTCCACTTT
CAISEYGQGGGSPLHF
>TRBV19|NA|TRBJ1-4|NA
TGTGCCAGTAGTATACGGGGGATTAATGAAAAACTGTTTTTT
CASSIRGINEKLFF
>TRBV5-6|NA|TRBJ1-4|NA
TGTGCCAGCAGCTTGCAGGGGTTTAATGAAAAACTGTTTTTT
CASSLQGFNEKLFF
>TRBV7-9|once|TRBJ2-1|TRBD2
TGTGCCAGCAGCTCCGGACTAGCGCCCGGTACAGGGGATGAGCAGTTCTTC
CASSSGLAPGTGDEQFF
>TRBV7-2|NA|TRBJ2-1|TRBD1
TGTGCCAGCAGCTTCCGCACGGGACAGGGGAACCATGAGCAGTTCTTC
CASSFRTGQGNHEQFF
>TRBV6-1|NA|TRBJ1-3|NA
TGTGCCAGCAGTATTGACAGGAGCTCTGGAAACACCATATATTTT
CASSIDRSSGNTIYF
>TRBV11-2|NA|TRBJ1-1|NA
TGTGCCAGCAGACTAGACCGGGCGAACACTGAAGCTTTCTTT
CASRLDRANTEAFF
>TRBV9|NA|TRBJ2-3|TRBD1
TGTGCCAGCAGCCTACGGGACAGGGGGATTGGGGCAGATACGCAGTATTTT
CASSLRDRGIGADTQYF
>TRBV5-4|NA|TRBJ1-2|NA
TGTGCCAGCAGCTTGGGGGGACTCCGGAGGGATGGCTACACCTTC
CASSLGGLRRDGYTF
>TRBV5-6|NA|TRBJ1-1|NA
TGTGCCAGCAGCTATGGCAGGTTCGAGTACACTGAAGCTTTCTTT
CASSYGRFEYTEAFF
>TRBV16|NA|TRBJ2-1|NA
TGTGCCAGCAGCCAATCGCGTATGGACAATGAGCAGTTCTTC
CASSQSRMDNEQFF
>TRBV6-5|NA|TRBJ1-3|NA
TGTGCCAGCCAAAAGGGGATCTCTGGAAACACCATATATTTT
CASQKGISGNTIYF
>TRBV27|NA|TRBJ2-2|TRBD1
TGTGCCAGCAGTCTCAACAGGGGGCAAACCGGGGAGCTGTTTTTT
CASSLNRGQTGELFF
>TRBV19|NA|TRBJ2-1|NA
TGTGCCAGTAGTATAATGGGGCAGGGTGAGCAGTTCTTC
CASSIMGQGEQFF